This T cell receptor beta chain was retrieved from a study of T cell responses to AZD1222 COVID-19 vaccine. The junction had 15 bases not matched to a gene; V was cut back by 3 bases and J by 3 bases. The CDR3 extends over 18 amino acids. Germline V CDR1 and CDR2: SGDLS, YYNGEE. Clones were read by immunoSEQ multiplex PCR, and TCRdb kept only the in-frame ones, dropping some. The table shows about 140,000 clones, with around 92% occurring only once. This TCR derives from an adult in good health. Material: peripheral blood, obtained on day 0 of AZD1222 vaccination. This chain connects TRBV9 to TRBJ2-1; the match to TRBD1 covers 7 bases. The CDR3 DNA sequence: TGTGCCAGCAGCGCCGGACCTCCGGGACAGACTCTCTACAATGAGCAGTTCTTC. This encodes CASSAGPPGQTLYNEQFF. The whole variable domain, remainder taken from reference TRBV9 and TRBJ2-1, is DSGVTQTPKHLITATGQRVTLRCSPRSGDLSVYWYQQSLDQGLQFLIQYYNGEERAKGNILERFSAQQFPDLHSELNLSSLELGDSALYFCASSAGPPGQTLYNEQFFGPGTRLTVL.